This T cell receptor beta chain came from a study of immune evolution from preneoplasia to lung adenocarcinoma. Study-level points and caveats: From normal lung to invasive adenocarcinoma, top clone frequencies appeared to decrease.

Only in-frame clones appear in the TCRdb table, and some are missing; sequencing was by immunoSEQ multiplex PCR. The table records 4,500 to 7,500 clones, 70% to 80% of them present only once. Trimming removed 2 bases at V and 4 bases at J, with 9 bases between. Looked up from germline, CDR1 is SGDLS and CDR2 is YYNGEE. The length of the CDR3 is 14 residues. Points on this clone: Antigen specificity is unknown. The sample carries other DNA sequences with the same CDR3.

The sequence derives from a person in their sixties or seventies with lung adenocarcinoma. This chain uses TRBV9 with TRBJ1-4; D is undetermined. The sequenced sample was FFPE adjacent normal lung tissue. Written as DNA, the CDR3 is TGTGCCAGCAGCGTGGGCAGTCATAATGAAAAACTGTTTTTT. Translated: CASSVGSHNEKLFF.